The sequence of this TCR beta chain was determined in a study of naive and memory T cell subsets (TCRdb year 2017). Looking at the study overall: Sorted naive and memory T cell subsets from peripheral blood were analyzed in the study using a UMI-based, open-source pipeline for TCR alpha and beta sequencing. RNA was DNase-treated and reverse transcribed with TCR constant-region primers, mostly using SuperScript III. IgG serology results and the functional CMV T cell responses were in complete agreement. The full study reports these points: In both CD4 and CD8 cells, the Gini index increased while Shannon and inverse Simpson diversity decreased from naive through CM, EM and EMRA. Once error correction was done, more than 85% of naive TCR sequences showed up just once, which made the naive abundance distributions much steeper than those of the memory subsets. The repertoire findings for the naive and memory subsets could not be validated against a ground truth, as none was available. TCR abundance followed a power law with an exponent that was different for naive and memory subsets but consistent across the three individuals. RNA-based TCR counts may be influenced by expression changes linked to T cell activation and differentiation. A clonotype was defined as a single alpha or beta chain sequence rather than as a paired alpha/beta receptor.

TCR alpha and beta chain libraries were amplified separately from the second PCR step onward. CMV status of each donor was established by measuring IFNgamma production from CD4+ T cells after fresh PBMCs were stimulated overnight with CMV viral lysate. CD4 T cells were positively selected with Miltenyi beads, followed by positive selection of CD8 T cells from the CD4-negative fraction. After staining for CD3, CD4, CD8, CD45RA, CD27 and a live/dead dye, cells were sorted on a BD Aria II into four subsets based on CD45RA and CD27. Blood came from three healthy volunteers, each fractionated into CD4 and CD8 T cells and then into four differentiation subsets. Roughly 120 ml of peripheral blood was collected from each donor, and PBMC were isolated from the blood using Ficoll-Paque PLUS density-gradient centrifugation. Sorted cells were lysed in RLT buffer, and RNA was extracted with a Qiagen RNeasy kit and stored at -80°C.

Ends trimmed: V by 1 base, J by 6 bases; bases unmatched to a gene: 1. From cysteine to phenylalanine, the CDR3 is 14 amino acids long. Only the CDR3 region is kept as DNA, spanning 42 bases read in frame from base 1. CDR1 MNHNS and CDR2 SASEGT were looked up in the germline V gene. There are many counts of this clonotype. Which antigen it targets is not known. Base quality data are lacking; no much larger clone is found one base away. Preparation of the library involved UMI-ligation and nested PCR. The beta constant-region primer consisted of an equimolar mixture of two oligonucleotides that together covered TRBC1 and TRBC2. The ligated cDNA went through four rounds of PCR with nested alpha and beta constant-region primers together with the SP2 primer. A single-stranded oligonucleotide bearing the SP2 primer plus a 12-nucleotide UMI was ligated onto the 3' end of the cDNA by T4 RNA ligase 1. The ligation reaction was incubated at 16°C for about 18-24 hours. PCR2 was typically run as a SYBR Green qPCR and stopped at a predetermined threshold to prevent over-amplification. All purifications after the first were performed with Agencourt AMPure XP magnetic beads. Libraries were quantified by Qubit and checked on a TapeStation, where a main peak was expected near 650 bp. Pooled libraries were sequenced on an Illumina MiSeq using v2 2x251 paired-end kits, and typically roughly 0.85-2 million reads were obtained per sample. Each sample was pooled at 3 to 5 nM, and about 4.5-8% PhiX was included to help cluster recognition. The study's own analysis went as follows. Using tag matching that tolerated one base-pair mismatch, Decombinator assigned V and J genes to FASTQ reads that had been processed by Demultiplexor. Collapsinator relied on UMIs to fix sequencing errors as well as frequency errors caused by PCR heterogeneity. TCRs were translated and CDR3s were extracted from the conserved cysteine to the FGXG phenylalanine by CDR3Translator, with non-productive sequences being flagged. Gini, Shannon entropy and inverse Simpson indices were calculated on repertoires subsampled to equal numbers of UMI-defined TCRs. Within the linear range, a power law was fitted by maximum likelihood to the distributions of clonotype abundance. For one naive CD8 sample, the pipeline and MIGEC produced similar UMI counts, unique TCR numbers and clonal distributions. Repertoires were searched for some 7,000 CMV-associated CDR3 sequences compiled from VDJdb and a published dataset. TCRdb applied fastp at Q25 and MiXCR to the public reads, then kept only in-frame beta chains. CDR3 protein duplicates are merged, each entry listing the most common genes and DNA. It is TCRdb's table, rather than the study itself, that gives the V and J calls and clone size. This sample lists about 120,000 distinct CDR3 sequences; over 30% were detected once. The ten top clones hold approximately 0.9% of the sample.

The V and J segments used are TRBV6-1 and TRBJ1-3; 9 bases in the junction line up with TRBD1. The sequenced sample was central memory CD4+ T cells from blood. The cell subset or site tag for this specimen amounts to: central memory, CD45RA- CD27+. The sequence was obtained from a human donor in good health. The DNA sequence is given as TGTGCCAGCAGTGAAGGGACAGGGGCAAACACCATATATTTT. This is translated as CASSEGTGANTIYF.